The rows below give T cell receptor beta chains drawn from one sample of a study of neurological immune-mediated disorders. TCRdb re-called the 5' RACE reads through MiXCR, storing one row per CDR3 protein. Altogether roughly 39,000 distinct CDR3 sequences are present, more than 4.5% being singletons, with the ten largest covering about 9%. The sample taken for sequencing was CD4+ T cells from blood. The receptors come from a young man in good health. Each CDR3 is given with its conserved first and last residue. The order of the fields is CDR3 length, V gene, clone size, J gene, D gene, CDR3 protein, CDR3 DNA. A D gene is named only where the DNA matches it firmly. Each size is once, few, many, or a class for an expanded clone.

15	TRBV7-8	many	TRBJ1-4	TRBD1	CASSSNDRASEKLFF	TGTGCCAGCAGTTCAAACGACAGGGCTAGTGAAAAACTGTTTTTT
11	TRBV18	many	TRBJ2-5	.	CASSQEETQYF	TGTGCCAGCTCGCAGGAAGAGACCCAGTACTTC
14	TRBV7-2	many	TRBJ2-5	.	CASSSPSYLETQYF	TGTGCCAGCAGCTCGCCTAGTTACCTAGAGACCCAGTACTTC
12	TRBV5-1	many	TRBJ1-2	TRBD1	CASSLDRVGYTF	TGCGCCAGCAGCCTGGACAGGGTTGGCTACACCTTC
13	TRBV7-2	many	TRBJ1-2	.	CASSLDQGSSYTF	TGTGCCAGCAGCTTAGATCAGGGGAGTAGCTACACCTTC
13	TRBV6-5	many	TRBJ1-2	.	CASSYGRGGGYTF	TGTGCCAGCAGTTACGGCAGGGGCGGTGGCTACACCTTC
17	TRBV14	many	TRBJ2-1	TRBD1	CASSHLFGTGVYNEQFF	TGTGCCAGCAGCCACCTCTTCGGGACAGGGGTATACAATGAGCAGTTCTTC
16	TRBV27	many	TRBJ1-1	TRBD1	CASSPNFQGAGTEAFF	TGTGCCAGCAGTCCGAATTTCCAGGGGGCTGGTACTGAAGCTTTCTTT
14	TRBV5-5	many	TRBJ2-2	TRBD1	CASSLKQGAGELFF	TGTGCCAGCAGCTTAAAACAGGGGGCAGGGGAGCTGTTTTTT
15	TRBV7-6	many	TRBJ2-2	.	CASSHTRLNTGELFF	TGTGCCAGCAGCCATACCAGATTGAACACCGGGGAGCTGTTTTTT
14	TRBV29-1	many	TRBJ2-1	TRBD2	CSVGRGGPGNEQFF	TGCAGCGTAGGGCGCGGGGGGCCGGGGAATGAGCAGTTCTTC
13	TRBV6-5	many	TRBJ2-7	TRBD1	CASSQGQRYEQYF	TGTGCCAGCAGTCAGGGACAGCGCTACGAGCAGTACTTC
14	TRBV20-1	many	TRBJ2-7	TRBD1	CSAGDRGRTYEQYF	TGCAGTGCAGGGGACAGGGGGAGGACCTACGAGCAGTACTTC
14	TRBV18	many	TRBJ1-6	.	CASSPGGENSPLHF	TGTGCCAGCTCACCCGGGGGGGAAAATTCACCCCTCCACTTT
17	TRBV5-1	many	TRBJ1-1	.	CASSLAGSPHMNTEAFF	TGCGCCAGCAGCTTGGCCGGGTCCCCCCACATGAACACTGAAGCTTTCTTT